A selection of T cell receptor beta chains follows, all from one sample in a study of a mutant IDH1 vaccine in newly diagnosed glioma. Assay: immunoSEQ multiplex PCR; the TCRdb copy retains only in-frame clones and omits some. This table holds some 56,000 clones, about nine tenths found once. The sequencing used PBMCs, collected from a glioma patient treated with radiotherapy, temozolomide or both. These receptors were obtained from a man aged 45-60 years with glioma. The CDR3 runs from the conserved cysteine through the conserved F or W. D genes are given only for firm matches. Clone size appears in some rows only: once, few, many, or a class for an expanded clone.

abundance	j_gene	d_gene	v_gene	CDR3nt	CDR3aa
-	TRBJ2-1	TRBD2	TRBV15	TGTGCCACCAGCAGGGGCGGGAGGGCGATGGAGCAGTTCTTC	CATSRGGRAMEQFF
-	TRBJ2-1	TRBD2	TRBV5-1	TGCGCCAGCAGTCGTTCTAGCGGCGAAGAGCAGTTCTTC	CASSRSSGEEQFF
-	TRBJ2-3	TRBD2	TRBV2	TGTGCCAGCAGAACCTGGGGGAGGGCGGGCACAGATACGCAGTATTTT	CASRTWGRAGTDTQYF
once	TRBJ2-3	TRBD2	TRBV2	TGTGCCAGCAGTCCGGGACTAGCGGGAAGCACAGATACGCAGTATTTT	CASSPGLAGSTDTQYF
-	TRBJ1-2	-	TRBV30	TGTGCCTGGAAGACCGGCGGTGGGCGTGGCTACACCTTC	CAWKTGGGRGYTF
-	TRBJ1-3	-	TRBV5-6	TGTGCCAGCAGCTTGGGGTCCTTGAAGTACTCTGGAAACACCATATATTTT	CASSLGSLKYSGNTIYF
-	TRBJ2-5	-	TRBV5-4	TGTGCCAGCAGCTTTCAGGGGGGGGCAGAGACCCAGTACTTC	CASSFQGGAETQYF
-	TRBJ2-3	TRBD2	TRBV28	TGTGCCAGCAGTTCCCCCCGTGGTAGCGGGACAGATACGCAGTATTTT	CASSSPRGSGTDTQYF
once	TRBJ2-7	TRBD1	TRBV7-2	TGTGCCAGCAGCTTAACCTCCAACAGGGGGCACGAGCAGTACTTC	CASSLTSNRGHEQYF
-	TRBJ2-7	-	TRBV6-1	TGTGCCACAGTAGCCCCGGGGCTTCCCCTCTACGAGCAGTACTTC	CATVAPGLPLYEQYF
-	TRBJ2-5	TRBD2	TRBV2	TGTGCCAGCGGGGGGGTCGGGGAGACCCAGTACTTC	CASGGVGETQYF
-	TRBJ2-5	-	TRBV4-3	TGCGCCAGCAGCCAAGATCTCGAGACCCAGTACTTC	CASSQDLETQYF
-	TRBJ2-7	-	TRBV7-9	TGTGCCAGCACCACGGGGTACGAGCAGTACTTC	CASTTGYEQYF
-	TRBJ2-5	-	TRBV6-6	TGTGCCAGCAGTTACTCTACACTTCAAGAGACCCAGTACTTC	CASSYSTLQETQYF
-	TRBJ1-1	TRBD1	TRBV2	TGTGCCAGCGAAGGACAGGGAGAGACTGAAGCTTTCTTT	CASEGQGETEAFF
-	TRBJ2-5	TRBD2	TRBV29-1	TGCAGCGCCGGCGTAGCGGGAGCATTGGTAAGGATGGAGACCCAGTACTTC	CSAGVAGALVRMETQYF
few	TRBJ1-5	-	TRBV6-5	TGTGCCAGCAGTTACTCGGGCCGCGGTCAGCCCCAGCATTTT	CASSYSGRGQPQHF